This record concerns one T cell receptor beta chain sequence. Its recognized antigen is unknown. Per-base qualities were not stored, and no clone one base away is much larger. Participants in the prospective study were enrolled through a virtual design, were aged roughly 18 to 100 years, and lived in about two dozen United States geographic areas. Cohort assignment in the prospective study relied on participant-reported clinical history from a screening survey and a study questionnaire. ImmuneRACE Cohort 3 recovered participants were defined by two consecutive negative NP/OP PCR tests, healthcare professional clearance, or symptom resolution. Mobile phlebotomists in the prospective study collected whole blood, serum and a nasopharyngeal or oropharyngeal swab from every participant. Additional blood draws and questionnaires over an approximately two-month period could optionally be provided by prospective study participants. Prospective study blood samples were shipped either frozen or at room temperature before DNA extraction.

The immunoSEQ Assay, a bias-controlled multiplex PCR, was used to amplify TCRbeta CDR3 regions from genomic DNA. As for the original processing: The number of nucleated cells in each sample was estimated by amplification of reference gene primers within the assay. Sequence reads were collapsed and filtered to measure the absolute abundance of every unique TCRbeta CDR3 rearrangement. For each sample, productive Simpson clonality was calculated as the square root of Simpson's diversity index across productive rearrangements. Not all clones reach the TCRdb copy of this immuneACCESS table, which keeps in-frame sequences only. Checked studies attribute under half of the gap to unresolved V genes and leave the rest unexplained. Clonal size and the V and J genes are those of that table, whereas D and trimming came from the DNA. This sample has around 280,000 clones in its table, and approximately 88% of those were observed once. The ten largest clones take up over 6% of the sample.

This sample was included in a study of blood T cell repertoires in COVID-19 (dated by TCRdb to about 2020). General notes on the study: The collaborator samples originated in the United States, Italy and Spain and spanned the acute and convalescent phases of COVID-19. A de-identified subject ID, COVID-19 status, age in years and sex were almost always included in the sample metadata. The repertoires were made available in a free public database intended to serve as a resource for research on the immune response to SARS-CoV-2. The prospective study material was composed of cDNA or gDNA derived from T cells, B-cell-depleted T cells, or PBMCs. Samples were obtained from the ongoing ImmuneRACE study (first 160 participants) and from about 1,300 subjects provided by 6 global collaborators. Subjects who had been exposed to COVID-19, were actively infected with it, or had recovered from it provided the deeply sampled blood TCRbeta repertoires that made up the dataset. HLA class I and class II types, where available, came from metadata supplied by the sample provider rather than from assay-based typing.

General study outcomes and caveats: Clinical and demographic metadata were provided uncurated, with the amount varying by source and participant.

Input material: PBMCs or T cells enriched from blood (not recorded which). This sequence originates from a woman in her forties who had recovered from COVID-19.

This receptor carries the CDR3 CASSFTGTGVNEQYF. DNA sequence: TGTGCCAGCAGTTTCACCGGGACAGGGGTGAACGAGCAGTACTTC. The chain links TRBV28 with TRBJ2-7, and 10 junction bases match TRBD1. V ends up 3 bases short and J 5 bases short, with an unmatched junction base count of 7. Sequences MDHEN (CDR1) and SYDVKM (CDR2) are obtained from the germline V gene. The CDR3 holds 15 amino acids from the cysteine to the phenylalanine. Just CDR3 DNA is preserved here, 45 bases in frame from base 1.